This is a list of T cell receptor beta chains from one sample in a study of blood T cell repertoires in COVID-19. Profiled with immunoSEQ multiplex PCR; TCRdb holds only in-frame clones, not every one. Of fewer than 130,000 clones in the sample, roughly 72% were seen once. The sample was peripheral blood. These receptor sequences come from an older man with acute or convalescent COVID-19. Each CDR3 is given with its conserved first and last residue. The D gene is left open where the match is weak. Clone size is stated in some rows and not others, as once, few, many or a class when expanded.

few	TRBV10-3	-	TRBJ1-1	CAVGEYPEAFF	TGTGCCGTCGGGGAATATCCTGAAGCTTTCTTT
-	TRBV5-4	-	TRBJ1-4	CASSDKTTNEKLFF	TGTGCCAGCAGCGACAAGACAACTAATGAAAAACTGTTTTTT
-	TRBV11-2	-	TRBJ2-3	CASSFGAGTKDTQYF	TGTGCCAGCAGCTTTGGGGCAGGGACAAAGGATACGCAGTATTTT
-	TRBV28	TRBD2	TRBJ2-4	CASRLAGGVQNIQYF	TGTGCCAGCAGACTAGCGGGAGGTGTCCAAAACATTCAGTACTTC
-	TRBV5-5	TRBD2	TRBJ2-5	CASREVGREGTQYF	TGTGCCAGCAGGGAAGTGGGTAGGGAGGGGACCCAGTACTTC
-	TRBV27	TRBD1	TRBJ1-6	CASSSGTGMVNSPLHF	TGTGCCAGCAGTTCCGGGACAGGGATGGTTAATTCACCCCTCCACTTT
-	TRBV5-1	-	TRBJ2-5	CASSLAQIETQYF	TGCGCCAGCAGCTTGGCACAAATAGAGACCCAGTACTTC
few	TRBV9	TRBD1	TRBJ2-5	CASSSQTGDTGEAQYF	TGTGCCAGCAGCTCCCAGACAGGGGACACAGGTGAGGCCCAGTACTTC
-	TRBV12-5	TRBD2	TRBJ2-1	CASGIAGAYNEQFF	TGTGCTAGTGGCATAGCGGGAGCCTACAATGAGCAGTTCTTC
-	TRBV9	-	TRBJ2-6	CASSVSIDRGQSGRATGANVLTF	TGTGCCAGCAGCGTCAGCATTGACAGGGGGCAGAGCGGGAGGGCCACAGGGGCCAACGTCCTGACTTTC
-	TRBV3-1/TRBV3-2	TRBD1	TRBJ2-5	CASSRRQGTETQYF	TGTGCCAGCAGCCGTCGACAGGGTACGGAGACCCAGTACTTC
few	TRBV10-1	TRBD2	TRBJ2-1	CASSQSSGARGDNEQFF	TGCGCCAGCAGTCAATCTAGCGGGGCAAGGGGTGACAATGAGCAGTTCTTC
-	TRBV4-1	TRBD2	TRBJ2-7	CASSQEATSGYHEQYF	TGCGCCAGCAGCCAAGAAGCGACTAGCGGGTACCACGAGCAGTACTTC
-	TRBV10-3	-	TRBJ1-5	CAISRQRGQPQHF	TGTGCCATCAGTCGACAGCGCGGTCAGCCCCAGCATTTT
-	TRBV6-5	-	TRBJ2-7	CASSTTGEGYEQYF	TGTGCCAGCAGTACGACAGGGGAGGGCTACGAGCAGTACTTC
many	TRBV29-1	TRBD1	TRBJ2-7	CSVGQGLGYEQYF	TGCAGCGTTGGACAGGGGCTCGGGTACGAGCAGTACTTC
-	TRBV10-3	-	TRBJ2-3	CATQEVDTQYF	TGTGCCACCCAAGAGGTGGATACGCAGTATTTT
-	TRBV27	-	TRBJ1-2	CASSSMGLGLGGYTF	TGTGCCAGCAGTTCAATGGGCCTAGGACTAGGTGGCTACACCTTC
-	TRBV12-3/TRBV12-4	-	TRBJ2-7	CASSSFYEQYF	TGTGCCAGCAGTTCTTTCTACGAGCAGTACTTC
-	TRBV28	-	TRBJ2-3	CASSLTFPRTNTDTQYF	TGTGCCAGCAGTTTAACCTTCCCCAGAACGAACACAGATACGCAGTATTTT
-	TRBV6-2/TRBV6-3	TRBD1	TRBJ1-1	CASSTPDRGEAFF	TGTGCCAGCAGCACCCCCGACAGGGGTGAGGCTTTCTTT
once	TRBV2	TRBD2	TRBJ2-2	CATGTSFAGELFF	TGTGCCACCGGGACTAGTTTCGCCGGGGAGCTGTTTTTT
-	TRBV4-3	-	TRBJ2-3	CASSQDATRPTDTQYF	TGCGCCAGCAGCCAAGATGCGACTAGACCCACAGATACGCAGTATTTT
-	TRBV6-2/TRBV6-3	TRBD1	TRBJ2-5	CASSSWDSQETQYF	TGTGCCAGCAGTTCATGGGACAGCCAAGAGACCCAGTACTTC
-	TRBV28	-	TRBJ2-4	CASSLNVYAKNIQYF	TGTGCCAGCAGTTTAAATGTTTATGCCAAAAACATTCAGTACTTC
-	TRBV11-2	-	TRBJ2-7	CASSSPGVFYEQYF	TGTGCCAGCAGCTCTCCGGGGGTCTTCTACGAGCAGTACTTC
once	TRBV18	-	TRBJ2-7	CASSPGTGELGEQYF	TGTGCCAGCTCGCCAGGAACGGGGGAATTGGGCGAGCAGTACTTC
-	TRBV7-2	TRBD1	TRBJ2-2	CASSITGDTGELFF	TGTGCCAGCAGCATTACAGGGGACACCGGGGAGCTGTTTTTT
-	TRBV11-2	TRBD2	TRBJ2-4	CASSLEWGGSKNIQYF	TGTGCCAGCAGCTTAGAGTGGGGGGGGTCAAAAAACATTCAGTACTTC
-	TRBV7-8	-	TRBJ2-1	CASSLIRLDGNNEQFF	TGTGCCAGCAGCCTAATCCGACTAGATGGGAACAATGAGCAGTTCTTC
-	TRBV3-1/TRBV3-2	-	TRBJ1-6	CASTLGQPNSPLHF	TGTGCCAGCACCCTCGGACAGCCTAATTCACCCCTCCACTTT
-	TRBV5-1	TRBD1	TRBJ1-2	CASSIGQDYGYTF	TGCGCCAGCAGCATTGGACAGGACTATGGCTACACCTTC
-	TRBV30	-	TRBJ1-4	CAWNSGSEKLFF	TGTGCCTGGAACTCAGGGTCTGAAAAACTGTTTTTT
-	TRBV19	TRBD1	TRBJ1-2	CASSRDRVGGYTF	TGTGCCAGTAGTCGGGACAGGGTCGGAGGCTACACCTTC
-	TRBV24-1	TRBD1	TRBJ1-2	CATSRQGGGYTF	TGTGCCACCAGCAGACAGGGCGGAGGCTACACCTTC
-	TRBV24-1	TRBD1	TRBJ2-5	CATSDRDRGAETQYF	TGTGCCACCAGTGACAGAGACAGGGGTGCGGAGACCCAGTACTTC
once	TRBV19	-	TRBJ1-2	CASVDTSLSGRGYTF	TGTGCCAGTGTGGACACCTCCTTGTCCGGTCGGGGCTACACCTTC
-	TRBV24-1	TRBD1	TRBJ2-2	CATSDVQGAGTVFTGELFF	TGTGCCACCAGTGATGTTCAGGGGGCGGGAACGGTCTTCACCGGGGAGCTGTTTTTT
few	TRBV28	-	TRBJ1-2	CASSLPPGDYGYTF	TGTGCCAGCAGTTTACCCCCAGGGGACTATGGCTACACCTTC
-	TRBV4-3	-	TRBJ2-7	CASSRDWTTYEQYF	TGCGCCAGCAGCCGGGACTGGACGACCTACGAGCAGTACTTC